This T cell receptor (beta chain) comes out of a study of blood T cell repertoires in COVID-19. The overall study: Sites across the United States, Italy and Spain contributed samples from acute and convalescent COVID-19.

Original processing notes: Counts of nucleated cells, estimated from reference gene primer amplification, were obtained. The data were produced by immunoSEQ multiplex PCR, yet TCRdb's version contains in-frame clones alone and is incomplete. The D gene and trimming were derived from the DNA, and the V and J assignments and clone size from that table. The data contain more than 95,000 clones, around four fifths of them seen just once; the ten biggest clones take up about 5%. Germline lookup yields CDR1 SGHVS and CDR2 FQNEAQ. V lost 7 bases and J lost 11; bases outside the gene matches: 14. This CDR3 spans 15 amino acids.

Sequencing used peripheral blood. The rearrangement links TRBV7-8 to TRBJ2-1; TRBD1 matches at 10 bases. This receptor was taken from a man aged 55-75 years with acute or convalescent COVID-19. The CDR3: CASNFRTGGLDKQFF. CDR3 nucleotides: TGTGCCAGCAATTTTCGGACAGGGGGTCTTGATAAGCAGTTCTTC.